Sequencing of this T cell receptor (beta chain) was carried out in a study of cytomegalovirus exposure and HLA in healthy donors. This clone was recorded a few times. What it recognizes is unknown. Whole-study results and caveats: Among the sequence variants, a highly shared cluster was likely an artifact of sequencing.

Healthy people donating bone marrow made up the donors. The junction had 6 bases not matched to a gene; V was cut back by 0 bases and J by 1 base. Per germline, CDR1 SGHRS and CDR2 YFSETQ. The length of the CDR3 is 18 residues. PCR used 60 Vbeta primers and 13 Jbeta primers. Clones were sequenced by immunoSEQ multiplex PCR, and TCRdb holds only the in-frame ones, with some missing. This sample has about 130,000 clones, with roughly 77% found just once. J is TRBJ2-7 and V is TRBV5-1; TRBD2 agrees at 14 bases. The sequencing input was PBMCs. The TCR comes from a man under 40 in good health and CMV-seronegative. The CDR3 spells CASSLAGLAGARSYEQYF. CDR3 sequence (DNA): TGCGCCAGCAGCTTGGCGGGACTAGCGGGAGCCCGTTCCTACGAGCAGTACTTC.